The present entry profiles one TCR beta chain with its context. The antigen is undetermined. This sample was included in a study of graft-versus-host responses after intestinal transplantation. In the study overall: For approximately three years after anti-thymocyte globulin induction, all recipients took tacrolimus and steroids. General study results and limits: In recipient marrow, GvH clones were found, and some appeared first in ileum or blood. Allograft clonal ratios (graft-versus-host to host-versus-graft) were high in patients who had graft-donor T cell macrochimerism.

The table came from immunoSEQ multiplex PCR; TCRdb's copy has only in-frame clones and leaves some out. This table holds some 90,000 clones, 85% to 95% found once. The CDR3 spans 13 residues. CDR1 is LNHDA and CDR2 is SQIVND in the germline V gene (reference sequence). V shed 5 bases, J shed 6 bases, and the junction held 5 bases outside the gene matches. The rearrangement joins TRBV19 to TRBJ1-1, with 8 bases lining up with TRBD1. The origin of this receptor is a human donor who was the organ donor for an intestinal transplant. Here the sequenced sample was unstimulated CD8+ T cells sorted from spleen or lymph node cells, taken before transplant. The CDR3 loop reads CASSAQGASEAFF. CDR3 nucleotides: TGTGCCAGTAGTGCCCAGGGGGCCTCTGAAGCTTTCTTT.